Each of the 10 T cell receptor beta chains below was sequenced from the same sample in a study of identical twins. TCRdb analysed the 5' RACE reads with MiXCR anew, one entry per CDR3 protein. The data show approximately 280,000 distinct CDR3 sequences, about 8.9% seen once. This sample also appeared in a second study, on yellow fever vaccine responses in identical twins.

The specimen sequenced was memory (CD45RO+) T cells sorted from blood. Every receptor here comes from a woman younger than 35 in good health.

This clonotype was picked up many times. The chain combines TRBV28 with TRBJ2-4; TRBD2 is a possible D gene (6 bases). The germline gives CDR1 MDHEN, CDR2 SYDVKM. The germline V and J ends were trimmed by 3 bases and 5 bases, with 14 bases remaining between them. This CDR3 is 15 amino acids long. The CDR3 region has the DNA TGTGCCAGCAGTTTTTCCGGGAGAGGGCAAAACATTCAGTACTTC. This codes for CASSFSGRGQNIQYF.

The chain recombines TRBV7-9 with TRBJ2-7; 8 bases agree with TRBD2. Germline loops: CDR1 SEHNR, CDR2 FQNEAQ (reference sequence). The CDR3 covers 14 residues. The ends lost 4 bases at V and 5 bases at J; junction bases unmatched: 7. The DNA of the CDR3 is TGTGCCAGCAGCTCTAGCGGGCCTCGCGACGAGCAGTACTTC. It is translated as CASSSSGPRDEQYF.

The chain carries TRBV5-6 and TRBJ2-1, with D maybe TRBD1 (5 bases). The CDR3 contains 15 residues. Per germline, CDR1 SGHDT and CDR2 YYEEEE. Trimming removed 4 bases from V and 1 base from J, with 12 bases in between. The CDR3 reads CASSLMRQSYNEQFF. The CDR3 region has the DNA TGTGCCAGCAGCCTTATGAGACAGTCCTACAATGAGCAGTTCTTC.

Ten or more counts support this clonotype. V gene TRBV9 combines with J gene TRBJ1-3; 7 nucleotides agree with TRBD1. V trimming: 3 bases; J trimming: 0 bases; junction bases outside the gene matches: 3. Germline CDR1 is SGDLS and CDR2 is YYNGEE. The CDR3 covers 15 residues. The CDR3 coding sequence is TGTGCCAGCAGCGCAGGGGACAGCTCTGGAAACACCATATATTTT. Translating it yields CASSAGDSSGNTIYF.

This clonotype was detected only a few times. This chain uses TRBV14 with TRBJ2-6; the D is unclear. Between the trimmed V and J ends, which lost 0 bases and 2 bases, there was a span of 11 bases. Germline V gene lookup returns CDR1 SGHDN and CDR2 FVKESK. This CDR3 comprises 17 residues. CDR3 sequence: CASSQEVRSTGANVLTF. The CDR3 DNA is TGTGCCAGCAGCCAAGAGGTCCGATCAACTGGGGCCAACGTCCTGACTTTC.

The V call is TRBV20-1, the J call TRBJ2-5; D gene unclear. The germline V gene encodes CDR1 DFQATT and CDR2 SNEGSKA (reference sequence). V lost 1 base and J 5 bases, leaving 11 bases between the germline ends. The CDR3 is made up of 13 amino acids. This chain's CDR3 is CSARVGERETQYF. The CDR3 coding sequence is TGCAGTGCTAGAGTCGGAGAAAGGGAGACCCAGTACTTC.

This clonotype was detected ten times or more. The chain employs TRBV20-1 and TRBJ2-1; 10 bases are a match to TRBD2. The J segment lost 10 bases and the V segment lost 3 bases, leaving 9 bases of the junction unmatched. CDR3 length: 14 amino acids. CDR1 is DFQATT and CDR2 is SNEGSKA in the germline V gene (reference sequence). DNA for the CDR3: TGCAGTGCTAGTCGTCTAGCGGGAGTTGGGGAGCAGTTCTTC. It yields the protein CSASRLAGVGEQFF.

This clonotype was picked up many times. The V gene is TRBV5-5, the J gene TRBJ2-7, with D tentatively TRBD1 (5 bases). Trimming removed 0 bases from V and 0 bases from J, with 10 bases in between. Per germline, CDR1 SGHKS and CDR2 YYEKEE (reference sequence). The CDR3 consists of 15 residues. The chain's CDR3 is CASSLGQSSSYEQYV. The CDR3 DNA sequence: TGTGCCAGCAGCTTGGGACAGAGCAGCTCCTACGAGCAGTACGTC.

This chain links TRBV18 with TRBJ2-1; 16 bases agree with TRBD2. Losses at the gene ends were 3 bases for V and 8 bases for J; bases not matched to a gene: 7. CDR1 and CDR2 from the germline V gene are KGHSH and LQKENI. The CDR3 is 17 amino acids. Here the CDR3 reads CASSPQPGLAGGDEQFF. The CDR3 nucleotides read TGTGCCAGCTCACCCCAACCGGGACTAGCGGGAGGGGATGAGCAGTTCTTC.

A few counts support this clonotype. This rearrangement joins TRBV6-2 or TRBV6-3 to TRBJ1-6; D ambiguous. The CDR3 covers 13 residues. CDR1 and CDR2 from the germline V gene are MNHEY and SVGEGT. V was shortened by 6 bases and J by 14 bases, with 17 bases between the two germline ends. For the CDR3, the DNA is TGTGCCAGCAGCCAAATGGCTGTTCTAGCCCTCCACTTT. Protein sequence: CASSQMAVLALHF.